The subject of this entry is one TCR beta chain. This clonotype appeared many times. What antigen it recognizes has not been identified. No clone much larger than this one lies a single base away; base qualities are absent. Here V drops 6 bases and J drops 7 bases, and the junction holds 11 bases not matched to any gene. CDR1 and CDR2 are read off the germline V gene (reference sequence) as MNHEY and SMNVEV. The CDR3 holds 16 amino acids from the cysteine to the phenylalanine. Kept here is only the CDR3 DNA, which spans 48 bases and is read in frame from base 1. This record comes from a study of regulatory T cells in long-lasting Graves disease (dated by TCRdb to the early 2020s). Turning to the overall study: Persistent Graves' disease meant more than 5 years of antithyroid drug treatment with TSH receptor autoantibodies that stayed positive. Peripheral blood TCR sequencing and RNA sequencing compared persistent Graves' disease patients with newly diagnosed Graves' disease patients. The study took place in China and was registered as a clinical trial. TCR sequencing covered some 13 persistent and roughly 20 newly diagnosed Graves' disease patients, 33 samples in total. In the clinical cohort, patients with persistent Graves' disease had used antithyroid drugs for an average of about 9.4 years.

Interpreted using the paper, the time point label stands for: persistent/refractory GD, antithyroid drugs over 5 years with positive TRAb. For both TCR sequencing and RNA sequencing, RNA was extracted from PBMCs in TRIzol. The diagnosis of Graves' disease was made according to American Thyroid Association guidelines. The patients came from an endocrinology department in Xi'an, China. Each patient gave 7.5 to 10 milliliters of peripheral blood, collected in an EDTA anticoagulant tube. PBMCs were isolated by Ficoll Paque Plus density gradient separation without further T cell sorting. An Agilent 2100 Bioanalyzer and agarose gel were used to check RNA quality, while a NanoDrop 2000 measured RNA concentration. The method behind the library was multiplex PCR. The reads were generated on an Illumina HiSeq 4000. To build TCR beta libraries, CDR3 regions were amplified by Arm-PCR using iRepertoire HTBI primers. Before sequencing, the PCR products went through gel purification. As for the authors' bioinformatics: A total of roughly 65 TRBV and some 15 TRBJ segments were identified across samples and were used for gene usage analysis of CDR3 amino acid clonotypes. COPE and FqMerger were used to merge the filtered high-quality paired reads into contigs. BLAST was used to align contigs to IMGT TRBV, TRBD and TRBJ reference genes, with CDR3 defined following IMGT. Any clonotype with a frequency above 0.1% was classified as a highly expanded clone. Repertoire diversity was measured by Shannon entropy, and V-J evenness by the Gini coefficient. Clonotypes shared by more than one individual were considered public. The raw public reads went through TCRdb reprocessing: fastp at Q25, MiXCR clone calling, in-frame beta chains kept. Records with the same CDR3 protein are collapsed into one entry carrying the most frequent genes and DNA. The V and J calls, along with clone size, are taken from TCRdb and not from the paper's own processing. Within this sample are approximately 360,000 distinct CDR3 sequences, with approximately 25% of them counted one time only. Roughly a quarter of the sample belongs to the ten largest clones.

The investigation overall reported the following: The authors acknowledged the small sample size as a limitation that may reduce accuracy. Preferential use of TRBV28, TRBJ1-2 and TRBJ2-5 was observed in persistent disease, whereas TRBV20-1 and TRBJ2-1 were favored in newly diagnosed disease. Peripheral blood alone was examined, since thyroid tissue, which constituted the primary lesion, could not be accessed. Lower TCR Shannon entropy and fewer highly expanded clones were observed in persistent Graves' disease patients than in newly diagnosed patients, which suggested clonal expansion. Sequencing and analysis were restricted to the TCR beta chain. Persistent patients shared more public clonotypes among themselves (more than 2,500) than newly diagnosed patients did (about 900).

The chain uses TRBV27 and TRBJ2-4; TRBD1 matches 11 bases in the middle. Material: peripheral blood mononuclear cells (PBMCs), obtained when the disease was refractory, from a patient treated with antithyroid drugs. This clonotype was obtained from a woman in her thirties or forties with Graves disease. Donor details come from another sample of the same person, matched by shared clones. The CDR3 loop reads CASSLLGQGARNIQYF. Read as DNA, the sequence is TGTGCCAGCAGCCTCCTCGGACAGGGGGCGAGGAACATTCAGTACTTC.